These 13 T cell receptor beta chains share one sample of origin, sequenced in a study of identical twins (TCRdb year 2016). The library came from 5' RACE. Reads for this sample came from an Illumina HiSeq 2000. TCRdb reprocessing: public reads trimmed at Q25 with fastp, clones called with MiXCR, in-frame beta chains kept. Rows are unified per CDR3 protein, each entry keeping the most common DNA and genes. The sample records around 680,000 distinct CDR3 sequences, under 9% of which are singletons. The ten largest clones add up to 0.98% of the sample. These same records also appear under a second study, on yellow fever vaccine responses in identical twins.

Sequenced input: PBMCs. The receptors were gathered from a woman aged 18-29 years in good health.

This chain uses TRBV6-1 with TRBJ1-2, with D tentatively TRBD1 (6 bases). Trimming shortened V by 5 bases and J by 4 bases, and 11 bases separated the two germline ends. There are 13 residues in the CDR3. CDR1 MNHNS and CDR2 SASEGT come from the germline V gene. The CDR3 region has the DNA TGTGCCAGCAGTAGAGGGGGACGCTATGGCTACACCTTC. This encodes CASSRGGRYGYTF.

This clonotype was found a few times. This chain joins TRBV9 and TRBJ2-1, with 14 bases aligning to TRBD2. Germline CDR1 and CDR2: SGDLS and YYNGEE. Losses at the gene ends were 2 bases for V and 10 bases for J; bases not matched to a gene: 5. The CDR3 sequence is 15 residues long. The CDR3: CASSVGLAGAQEQFF. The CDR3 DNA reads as TGTGCCAGCAGCGTGGGACTAGCGGGGGCTCAGGAGCAGTTCTTC.

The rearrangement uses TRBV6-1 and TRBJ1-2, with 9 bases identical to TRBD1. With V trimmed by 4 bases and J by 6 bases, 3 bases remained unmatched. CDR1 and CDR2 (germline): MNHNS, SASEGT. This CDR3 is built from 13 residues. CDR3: CASSGRQGDGYTF. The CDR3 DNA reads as TGTGCCAGCAGTGGGAGACAGGGGGATGGCTACACCTTC.

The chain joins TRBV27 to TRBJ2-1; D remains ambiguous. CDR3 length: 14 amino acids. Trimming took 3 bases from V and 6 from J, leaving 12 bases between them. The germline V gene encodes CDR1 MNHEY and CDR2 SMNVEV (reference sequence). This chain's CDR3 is CASSLKGSGNEQFF. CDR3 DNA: TGTGCCAGCAGTTTGAAGGGATCAGGCAATGAGCAGTTCTTC.

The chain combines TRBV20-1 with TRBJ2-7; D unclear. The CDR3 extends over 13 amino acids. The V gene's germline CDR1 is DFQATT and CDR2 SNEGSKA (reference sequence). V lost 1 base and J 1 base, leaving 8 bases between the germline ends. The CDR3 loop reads CSARALPSYEQYF. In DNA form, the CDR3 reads TGCAGTGCTAGAGCACTCCCGTCCTACGAGCAGTACTTC.

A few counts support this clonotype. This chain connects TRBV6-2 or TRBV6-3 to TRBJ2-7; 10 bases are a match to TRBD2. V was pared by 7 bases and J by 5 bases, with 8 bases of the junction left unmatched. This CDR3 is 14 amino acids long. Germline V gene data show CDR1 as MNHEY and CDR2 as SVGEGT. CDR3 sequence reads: CASTAASGRDEQYF. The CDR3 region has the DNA TGTGCCAGCACGGCGGCTAGCGGGAGAGACGAGCAGTACTTC.

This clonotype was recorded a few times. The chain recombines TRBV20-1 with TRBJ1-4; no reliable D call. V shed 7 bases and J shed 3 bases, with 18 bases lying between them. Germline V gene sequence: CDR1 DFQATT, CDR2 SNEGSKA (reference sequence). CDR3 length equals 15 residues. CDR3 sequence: CSVSPGTPPNEKLFF. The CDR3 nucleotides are TGCAGTGTCTCCCCTGGTACCCCACCTAATGAAAAACTGTTTTTT.

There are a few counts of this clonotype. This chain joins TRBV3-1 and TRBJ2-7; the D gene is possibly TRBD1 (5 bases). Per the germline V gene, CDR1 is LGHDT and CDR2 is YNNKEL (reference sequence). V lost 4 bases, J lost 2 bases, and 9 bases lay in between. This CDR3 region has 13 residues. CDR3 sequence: CASSRGNPYEQYF. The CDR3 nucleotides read TGTGCCAGCAGCCGGGGCAACCCCTACGAGCAGTACTTC.

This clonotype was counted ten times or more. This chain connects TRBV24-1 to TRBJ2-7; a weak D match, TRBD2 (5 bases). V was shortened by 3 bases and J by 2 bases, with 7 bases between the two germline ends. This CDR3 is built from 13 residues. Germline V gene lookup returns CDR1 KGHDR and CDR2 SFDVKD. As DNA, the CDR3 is TGTGCCACCAGTGATCCGGGGACCTACGAGCAGTACTTC. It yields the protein CATSDPGTYEQYF.

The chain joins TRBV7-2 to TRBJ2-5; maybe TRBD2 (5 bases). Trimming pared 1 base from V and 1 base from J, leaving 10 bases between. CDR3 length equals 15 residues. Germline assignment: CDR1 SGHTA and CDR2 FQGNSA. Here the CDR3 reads CASSLEASPQETQYF. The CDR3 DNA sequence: TGTGCCAGCAGCTTAGAGGCTAGCCCCCAAGAGACCCAGTACTTC.

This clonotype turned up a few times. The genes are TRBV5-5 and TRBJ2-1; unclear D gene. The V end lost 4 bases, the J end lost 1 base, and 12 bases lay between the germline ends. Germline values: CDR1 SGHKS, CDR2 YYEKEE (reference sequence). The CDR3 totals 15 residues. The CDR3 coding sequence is TGTGCCAGCAGCCTTCAGGCGTATTCCTACAATGAGCAGTTCTTC. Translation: CASSLQAYSYNEQFF.

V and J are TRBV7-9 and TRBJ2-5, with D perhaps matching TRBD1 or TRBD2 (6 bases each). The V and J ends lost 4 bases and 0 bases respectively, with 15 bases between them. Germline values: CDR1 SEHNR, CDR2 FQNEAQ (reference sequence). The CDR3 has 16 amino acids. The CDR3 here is CASSSYRAGYQETQYF. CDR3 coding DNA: TGTGCCAGCAGCTCGTACAGGGCGGGATACCAAGAGACCCAGTACTTC. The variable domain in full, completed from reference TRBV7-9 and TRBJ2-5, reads DTGVSQNPRHKITKRGQNVTFRCDPISEHNRLYWYRQTLGQGPEFLTYFQNEAQLEKSRLLSDRFSAERPKGSFSTLEIQRTEQGDSAMYLCASSSYRAGYQETQYFGPGTRLLVL.

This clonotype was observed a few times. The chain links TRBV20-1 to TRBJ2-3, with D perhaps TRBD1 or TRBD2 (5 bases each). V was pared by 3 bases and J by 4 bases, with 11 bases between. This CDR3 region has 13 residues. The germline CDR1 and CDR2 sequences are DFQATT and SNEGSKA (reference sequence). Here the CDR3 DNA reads TGCAGTGCTAGGACGGGGCCCCCAGATACGCAGTATTTT. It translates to CSARTGPPDTQYF.